The TCR beta chain under discussion was sequenced for a study of shared clonotypes between healthy human individuals. CD8 cells classed as naive were CD45RO-negative and positively selected for CCR7, excluding terminally differentiated effector memory CD45RA+ cells. Everyone who donated was a Caucasian adult who lived in Nashville, Tennessee. The study, taken as a whole, reports: Naive subsets tended to show greater estimated richness than memory subsets. The study's rarefaction showed incomplete sorted-subset sequencing despite large depth. Generation probabilities were higher for clonotypes shared across all four sorted-subset donors than for unshared ones.

Germline-derived CDR1 and CDR2 are MGHDK and SYGVNS. V was pared by 5 bases and J by 5 bases, with 19 bases between. The CDR3 is 17 residues long. Clones were sequenced by immunoSEQ multiplex PCR, and TCRdb holds only the in-frame ones, with some missing. In the table there are about 2.1 million clones, over 85% of which are singletons. Points on this clone: What it binds is not known.

This TCR was recovered from a man younger than 30 in good health. Some clones in this sample may be carry-over from other donors' samples. This chain connects TRBV25-1 to TRBJ2-6; TRBD1 might be the D (5 bases). The sequenced material came from naive CD8+ T cells from PBMCs. The CDR3 nucleotides read TGTGCCAGCAGTATAGTATCTGGACAAAGTCGGGCCAACGTCCTGACTTTC. Translated, it gives CASSIVSGQSRANVLTF.